This T cell receptor (beta chain) originates from a study of T cell changes during pregnancy in multiple sclerosis. Some clones are missing from TCRdb's copy, which holds only in-frame ones; the method was immunoSEQ multiplex PCR. This sample has tens of thousands of clones, with 80% to 95% found just once. Germline values: CDR1 LGHNA, CDR2 YNFKEQ. This CDR3 contains 14 residues. The V gene end was trimmed by 4 bases and the J gene end by 6 bases; junction bases not matched to a gene: 7. The sample was peripheral blood, taken after pregnancy. This chain connects TRBV4-2 to TRBJ2-3; 7 nucleotides agree with TRBD2. The clonotype originates from a female donor with multiple sclerosis, enrolled in a pregnancy study. Written as DNA, the CDR3 is TGTGCCAGCAGCCGAGTGGGGGAGGGGGATACGCAGTATTTT. This sequence encodes CASSRVGEGDTQYF.